The next 10 T cell receptor beta chains were all read from a single sample in a study of cytomegalovirus exposure and HLA in healthy donors. The assay was immunoSEQ multiplex PCR, and TCRdb's table has in-frame clones only and misses some. The sample has almost 200,000 clones, 80% to 90% seen once. The specimen sequenced was PBMCs. The receptors originated from a woman younger than 45 in good health and CMV-seronegative.

The V and J genes are TRBV5-1 and TRBJ1-5; D is unclear. Germline CDR1 reads SGHRS; CDR2 reads YFSETQ. This CDR3 has 16 residues. V shed 0 bases and J shed 7 bases, with 17 bases lying between them. DNA for the CDR3: TGCGCCAGCAGCTTGGTCCCCGGAAGGGAGGGACAGCCCCAGCATTTT. It is translated as CASSLVPGREGQPQHF.

The V and J genes are TRBV19 and TRBJ2-1, with TRBD2 matching over 13 bases. From germline, CDR1 is LNHDA and CDR2 SQIVND (reference sequence). The CDR3 has 18 amino acids. Trimming cost V 7 bases and J 3 bases; bases outside gene matches: 12. CDR3 DNA sequence: TGTGCCAGTATGCCCCCACAACTAGCGGGAGGGCTCTACAATGAGCAGTTCTTC. Protein sequence: CASMPPQLAGGLYNEQFF.

The chain uses TRBV5-1 and TRBJ1-2; weak D call: TRBD1 (5 bases). This CDR3 comprises 13 residues. Trimming took off 0 bases at V and 8 bases at J, with 11 bases between the two ends. CDR1 and CDR2 from the germline V gene are SGHRS and YFSETQ. CDR3 nucleotides: TGCGCCAGCAGCTTGGAAGGGGTTGAGGGCTACACCTTC. Amino acids: CASSLEGVEGYTF.

The chain is built from TRBV5-8 and TRBJ1-4; 8 bases are shared with TRBD1. CDR1 and CDR2 (germline): SGHTS, YDEGEE. CDR3 length: 16 residues. Trimming cost V 3 bases and J 8 bases; bases outside gene matches: 12. The CDR3 sequence: CASSYGQGTRSEKLFF. The CDR3 DNA sequence: TGTGCCAGCAGCTACGGACAGGGAACAAGGAGCGAAAAACTGTTTTTT.

The chain employs TRBV4-2 and TRBJ1-1; 8 bases align to TRBD1. The V gene end was trimmed by 3 bases and the J gene end by 8 bases; junction bases not matched to a gene: 5. Germline values: CDR1 LGHNA, CDR2 YNFKEQ. CDR3 size: 13 residues. The CDR3 DNA reads TGTGCCAGCAGCCATTCCAGGGACAGGGAAGCTTTCTTT. This sequence encodes CASSHSRDREAFF.

J is TRBJ2-2 and V is TRBV27, with 7 bases fitting TRBD1. The CDR3 runs to 15 residues. From germline, CDR1 is MNHEY and CDR2 SMNVEV (reference sequence). Trimming at V came to 6 bases and at J to 1 base, leaving 5 bases not matched to a gene. CDR3 nucleotide sequence: TGTGCCAGCAGCCCCGGGACAGAGAACACCGGGGAGCTGTTTTTT. It translates to CASSPGTENTGELFF.

This rearrangement joins TRBV5-4 to TRBJ1-6; D perhaps matches TRBD1 (5 bases). This CDR3 is built from 14 residues. CDR1 is SGHNT and CDR2 is YYREEE in the germline V gene (reference sequence). V was shortened by 5 bases and J by 4 bases, with 10 bases between the two germline ends. The DNA of the CDR3 is TGTGCCAGCAGTTTGACAGAGTATAATTCACCCCTCCACTTT. Protein: CASSLTEYNSPLHF.

This chain uses TRBV12-5 with TRBJ2-2; 7 bases match TRBD1. Germline V gene data show CDR1 as LGHNT and CDR2 as FRNRAP. CDR3 length: 15 amino acids. With V trimmed by 1 base and J by 4 bases, 3 bases remained unmatched. The CDR3 region is CASGLATGSTGELFF. The CDR3, as DNA: TGTGCTAGTGGTTTGGCGACAGGGTCCACCGGGGAGCTGTTTTTT.

The genes are TRBV21-1 and TRBJ2-5; TRBD1, the table's D call, was not compared with the DNA. TRBV21-1 is labeled a pseudogene. CDR3 length equals 18 residues. The CDR3 DNA follows: TGTGCCAGCAGCAAAACCAGCATAGGAGGACAGGGGTTGGAGACCCAGTACTTC. It yields the protein CASSKTSIGGQGLETQYF.

The rearrangement joins TRBV7-8 to TRBJ1-3; unclear D gene. This CDR3 is built from 14 residues. The V gene's germline CDR1 is SGHVS and CDR2 FQNEAQ. Trimming pared 11 bases from V and 0 bases from J, leaving 14 bases between. CDR3 sequence reads: CAPPGDRSGNTIYF. DNA of the CDR3: TGTGCCCCACCCGGGGATCGCTCTGGAAACACCATATATTTT. Full variable domain (rest looked up from reference TRBV7-8 and TRBJ1-3): GAGVSQSPRYKVAKRGQDVALRCDPISGHVSLFWYQQALGQGPEFLTYFQNEAQLDKSGLPSDRFFAERPEGSVSTLKIQRTQQEDSAVYLCAPPGDRSGNTIYFGEGSWLTVV.